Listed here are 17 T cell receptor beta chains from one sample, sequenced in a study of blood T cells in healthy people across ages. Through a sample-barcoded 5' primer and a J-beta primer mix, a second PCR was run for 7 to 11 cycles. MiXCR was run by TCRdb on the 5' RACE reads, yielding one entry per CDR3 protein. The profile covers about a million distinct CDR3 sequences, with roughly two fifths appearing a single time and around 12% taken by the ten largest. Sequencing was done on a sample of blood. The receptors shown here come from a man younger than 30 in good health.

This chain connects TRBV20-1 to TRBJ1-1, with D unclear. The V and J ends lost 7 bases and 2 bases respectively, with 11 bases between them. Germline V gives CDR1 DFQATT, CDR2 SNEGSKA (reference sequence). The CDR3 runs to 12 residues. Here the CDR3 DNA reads TGCAGTGTTTATCATTCCAACACTGAAGCTTTCTTT. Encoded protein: CSVYHSNTEAFF.

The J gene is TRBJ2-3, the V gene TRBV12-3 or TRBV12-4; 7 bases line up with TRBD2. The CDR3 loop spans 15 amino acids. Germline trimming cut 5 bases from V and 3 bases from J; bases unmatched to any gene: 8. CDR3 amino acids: CASSPGRAGTDTQYF. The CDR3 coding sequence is TGTGCCAGCAGTCCCGGACGAGCGGGGACAGATACGCAGTATTTT.

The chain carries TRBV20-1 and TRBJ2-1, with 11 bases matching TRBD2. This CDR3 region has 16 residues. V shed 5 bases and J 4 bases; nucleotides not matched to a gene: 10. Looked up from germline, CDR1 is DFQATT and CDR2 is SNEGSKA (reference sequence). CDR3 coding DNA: TGCAGTGCTTCCGAGCTAGCGGGGGGCCCGTACAATGAGCAGTTCTTC. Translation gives CSASELAGGPYNEQFF.

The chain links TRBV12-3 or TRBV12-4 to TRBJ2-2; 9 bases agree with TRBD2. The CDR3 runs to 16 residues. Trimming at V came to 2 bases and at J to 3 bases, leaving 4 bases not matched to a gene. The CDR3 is CASSLPAGGYTGELFF. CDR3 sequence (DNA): TGTGCCAGCAGTTTACCAGCGGGGGGATACACCGGGGAGCTGTTTTTT.

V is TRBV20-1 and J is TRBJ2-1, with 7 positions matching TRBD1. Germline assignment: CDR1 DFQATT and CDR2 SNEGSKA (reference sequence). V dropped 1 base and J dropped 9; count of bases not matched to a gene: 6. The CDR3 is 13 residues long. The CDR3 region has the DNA TGCAGTGCTAGAGCCCGACAGGGATCTGAGCAGTTCTTC. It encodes CSARARQGSEQFF.

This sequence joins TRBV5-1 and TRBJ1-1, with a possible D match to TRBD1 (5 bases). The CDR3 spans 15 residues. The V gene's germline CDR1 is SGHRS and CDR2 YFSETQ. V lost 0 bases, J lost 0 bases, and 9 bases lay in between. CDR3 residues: CASSLETALNTEAFF. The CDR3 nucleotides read TGCGCCAGCAGCTTGGAGACAGCGTTGAACACTGAAGCTTTCTTT.

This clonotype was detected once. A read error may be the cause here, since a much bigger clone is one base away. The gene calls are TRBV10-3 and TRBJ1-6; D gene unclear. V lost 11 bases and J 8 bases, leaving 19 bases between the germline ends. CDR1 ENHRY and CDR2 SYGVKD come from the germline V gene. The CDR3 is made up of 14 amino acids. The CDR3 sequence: CASQDLSSDSPLHF. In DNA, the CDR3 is TGTGCCTCCCAGGACCTAAGTAGTGATTCACCCCTCCACTTT.

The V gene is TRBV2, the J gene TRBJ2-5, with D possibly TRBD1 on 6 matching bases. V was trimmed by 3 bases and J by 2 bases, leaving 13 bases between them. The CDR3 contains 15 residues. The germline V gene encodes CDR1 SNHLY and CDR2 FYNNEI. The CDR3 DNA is TGTGCCAGCAGTGATGTGGACAGAAGTCAAGAGACCCAGTACTTC. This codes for CASSDVDRSQETQYF.

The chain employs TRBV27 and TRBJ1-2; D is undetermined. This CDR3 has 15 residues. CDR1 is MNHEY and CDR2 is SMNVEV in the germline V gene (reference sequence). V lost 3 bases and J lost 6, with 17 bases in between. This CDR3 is CASSLIAGPGNGYTF. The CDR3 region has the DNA TGTGCCAGCAGTTTGATCGCCGGGCCCGGAAATGGCTACACCTTC.

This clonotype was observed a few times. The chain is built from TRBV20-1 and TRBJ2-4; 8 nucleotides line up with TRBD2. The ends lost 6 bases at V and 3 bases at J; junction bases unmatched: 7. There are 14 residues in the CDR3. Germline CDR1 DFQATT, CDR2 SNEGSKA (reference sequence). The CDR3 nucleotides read TGCAGTGCCCCCGGGAGGGGCGGCAAAAACATTCAGTACTTC. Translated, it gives CSAPGRGGKNIQYF.

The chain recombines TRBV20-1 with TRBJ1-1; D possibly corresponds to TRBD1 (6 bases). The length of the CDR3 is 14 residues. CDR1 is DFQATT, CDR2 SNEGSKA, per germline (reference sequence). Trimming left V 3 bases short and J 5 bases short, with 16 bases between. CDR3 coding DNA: TGCAGTGCTAGCCATCGCAGGGGACTAACTGAAGCTTTCTTT. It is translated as CSASHRRGLTEAFF.

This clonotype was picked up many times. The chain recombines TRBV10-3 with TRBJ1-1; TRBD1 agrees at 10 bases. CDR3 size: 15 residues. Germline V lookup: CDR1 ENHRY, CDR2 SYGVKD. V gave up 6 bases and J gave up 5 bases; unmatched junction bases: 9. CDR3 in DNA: TGTGCCATCAGAGCACCGGGACAGGGGTCTACTGAAGCTTTCTTT. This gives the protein CAIRAPGQGSTEAFF.

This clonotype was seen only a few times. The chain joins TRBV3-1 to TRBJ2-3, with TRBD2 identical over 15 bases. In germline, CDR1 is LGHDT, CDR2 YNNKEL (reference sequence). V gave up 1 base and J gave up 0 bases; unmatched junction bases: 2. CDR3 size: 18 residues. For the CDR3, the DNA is TGTGCCAGCAGCCAAGGGACTAGCGGGGGGGTTAGCACAGATACGCAGTATTTT. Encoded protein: CASSQGTSGGVSTDTQYF.

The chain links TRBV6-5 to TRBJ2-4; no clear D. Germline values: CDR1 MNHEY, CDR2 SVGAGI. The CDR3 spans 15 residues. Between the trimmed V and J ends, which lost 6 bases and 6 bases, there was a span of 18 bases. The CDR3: CASRPDTWTLNIQYF. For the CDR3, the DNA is TGTGCCAGCAGACCCGATACCTGGACCCTAAACATTCAGTACTTC.

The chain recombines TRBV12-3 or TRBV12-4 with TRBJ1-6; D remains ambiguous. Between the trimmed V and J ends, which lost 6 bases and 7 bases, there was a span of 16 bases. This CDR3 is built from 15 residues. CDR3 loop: CASSWAGSRNSPLHF. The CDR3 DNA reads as TGTGCCAGCAGCTGGGCGGGGTCGCGGAATTCACCCCTCCACTTT.

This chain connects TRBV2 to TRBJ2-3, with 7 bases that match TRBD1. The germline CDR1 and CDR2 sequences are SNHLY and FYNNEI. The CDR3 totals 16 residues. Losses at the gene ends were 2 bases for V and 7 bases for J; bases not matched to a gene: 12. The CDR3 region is CASSEPRDRELYTQYF. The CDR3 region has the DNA TGTGCCAGCAGTGAACCCCGCGACAGGGAACTCTATACGCAGTATTTT.

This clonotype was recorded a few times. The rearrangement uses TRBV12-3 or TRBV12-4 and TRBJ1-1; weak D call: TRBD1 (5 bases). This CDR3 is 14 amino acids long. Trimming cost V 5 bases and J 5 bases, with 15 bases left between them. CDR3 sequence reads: CASSVVPGGTEAFF. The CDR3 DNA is TGTGCCAGCAGTGTAGTTCCTGGGGGGACTGAAGCTTTCTTT.